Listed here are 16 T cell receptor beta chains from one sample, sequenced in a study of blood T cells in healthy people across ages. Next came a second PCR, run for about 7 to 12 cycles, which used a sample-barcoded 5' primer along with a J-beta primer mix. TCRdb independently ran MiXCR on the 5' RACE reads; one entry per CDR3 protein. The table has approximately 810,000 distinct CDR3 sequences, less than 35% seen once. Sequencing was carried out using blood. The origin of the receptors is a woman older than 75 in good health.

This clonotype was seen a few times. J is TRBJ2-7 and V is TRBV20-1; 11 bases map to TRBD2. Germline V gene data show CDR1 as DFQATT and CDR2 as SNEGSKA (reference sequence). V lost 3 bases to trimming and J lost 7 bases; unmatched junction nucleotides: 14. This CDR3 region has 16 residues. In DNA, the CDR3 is TGCAGTGCTAGCAAAAGTAGCGGGGGGGCGGGGAATGAGCAGTACTTC. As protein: CSASKSSGGAGNEQYF.

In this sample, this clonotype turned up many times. The DNA for the CDR3 is TGTGCCAGCAGTACGGGACAGGGCCAAGAGACCCAGTACTTC. This translates into CASSTGQGQETQYF. This chain connects TRBV27 to TRBJ2-5, with 9 bases that match TRBD1. With V trimmed by 5 bases and J by 1 base, 2 bases remained unmatched. This CDR3 is built from 14 residues. From germline, CDR1 is MNHEY and CDR2 SMNVEV (reference sequence).

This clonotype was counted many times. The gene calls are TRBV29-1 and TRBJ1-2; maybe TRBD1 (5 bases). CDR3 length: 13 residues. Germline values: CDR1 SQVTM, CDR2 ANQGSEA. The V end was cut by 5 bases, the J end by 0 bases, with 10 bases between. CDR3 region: CSVKGPANYGYTF. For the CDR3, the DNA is TGCAGCGTTAAGGGACCTGCTAACTATGGCTACACCTTC.

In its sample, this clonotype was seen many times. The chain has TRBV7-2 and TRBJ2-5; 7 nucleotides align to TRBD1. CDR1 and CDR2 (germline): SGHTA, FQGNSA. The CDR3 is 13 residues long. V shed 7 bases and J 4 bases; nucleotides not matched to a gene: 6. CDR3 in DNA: TGTGCCAGCAACAGGGGCTTGTTAGAGACCCAGTACTTC. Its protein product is CASNRGLLETQYF.

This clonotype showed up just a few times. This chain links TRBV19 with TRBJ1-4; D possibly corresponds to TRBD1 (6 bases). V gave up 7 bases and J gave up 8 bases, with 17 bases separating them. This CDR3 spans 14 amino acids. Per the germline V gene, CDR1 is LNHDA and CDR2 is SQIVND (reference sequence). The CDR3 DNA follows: TGTGCCAGTAAGCAGGACAGAGGGATGGAAAAACTGTTTTTT. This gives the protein CASKQDRGMEKLFF. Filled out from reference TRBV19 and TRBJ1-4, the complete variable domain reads DGGITQSPKYLFRKEGQNVTLSCEQNLNHDAMYWYRQDPGQGLRLIYYSQIVNDFQKGDIAEGYSVSREKKESFPLTVTSAQKNPTAFYLCASKQDRGMEKLFFGSGTQLSVL.

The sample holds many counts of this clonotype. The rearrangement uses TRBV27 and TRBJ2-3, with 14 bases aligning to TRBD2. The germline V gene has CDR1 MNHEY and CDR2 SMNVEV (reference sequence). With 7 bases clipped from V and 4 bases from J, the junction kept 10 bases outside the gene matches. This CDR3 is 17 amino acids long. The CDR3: CASKLGTSGGGPDTQYF. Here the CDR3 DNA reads TGTGCCAGCAAATTAGGGACTAGCGGGGGAGGTCCAGATACGCAGTATTTT.

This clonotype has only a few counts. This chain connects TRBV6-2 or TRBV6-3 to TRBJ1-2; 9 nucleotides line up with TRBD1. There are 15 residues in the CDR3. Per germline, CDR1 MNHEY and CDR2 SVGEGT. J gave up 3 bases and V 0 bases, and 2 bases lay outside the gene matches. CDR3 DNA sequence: TGTGCCAGCAGTTACTCGGGACAGGGACACTATGGCTACACCTTC. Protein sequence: CASSYSGQGHYGYTF.

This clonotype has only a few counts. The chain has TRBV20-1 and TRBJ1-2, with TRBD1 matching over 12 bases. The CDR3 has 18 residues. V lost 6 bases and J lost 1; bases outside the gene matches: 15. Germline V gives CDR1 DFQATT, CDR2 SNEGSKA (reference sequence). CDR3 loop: CSAALTGQGAGHNYGYTF. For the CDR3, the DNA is TGCAGTGCAGCGCTCACGGGACAGGGGGCGGGACATAACTATGGCTACACCTTC.

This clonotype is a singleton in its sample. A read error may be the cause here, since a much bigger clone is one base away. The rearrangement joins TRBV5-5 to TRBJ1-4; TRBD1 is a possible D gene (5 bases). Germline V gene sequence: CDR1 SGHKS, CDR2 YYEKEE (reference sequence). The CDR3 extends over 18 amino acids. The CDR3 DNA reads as TGTGTCAGCAGCTTGGCCCTGAACAGGAACCTAATTGGCGAAAAACTGTTTTTT. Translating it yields CVSSLALNRNLIGEKLFF.

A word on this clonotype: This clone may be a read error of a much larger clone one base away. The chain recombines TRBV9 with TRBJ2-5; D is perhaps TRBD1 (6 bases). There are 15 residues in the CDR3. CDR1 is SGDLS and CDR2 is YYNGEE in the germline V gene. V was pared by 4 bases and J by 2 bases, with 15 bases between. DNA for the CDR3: TGTGCCAGCAGCCCCTGGACAGTATATCAAGAGACCCAGTACTTC. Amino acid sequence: CASSPWTVYQETQYF.

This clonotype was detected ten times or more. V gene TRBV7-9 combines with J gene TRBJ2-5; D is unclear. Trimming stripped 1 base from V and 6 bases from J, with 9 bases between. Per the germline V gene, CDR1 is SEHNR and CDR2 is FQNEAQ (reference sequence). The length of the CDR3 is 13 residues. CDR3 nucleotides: TGTGCCAGCAGCTTAGTGAGTCTACAGACCCAGTACTTC. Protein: CASSLVSLQTQYF.

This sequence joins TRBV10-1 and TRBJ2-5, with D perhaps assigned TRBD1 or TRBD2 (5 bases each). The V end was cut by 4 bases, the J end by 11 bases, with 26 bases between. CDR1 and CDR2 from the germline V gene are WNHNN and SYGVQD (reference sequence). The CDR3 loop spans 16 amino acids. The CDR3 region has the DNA TGCGCCAGCAGTGGGGAGACAGAGAAAAGTGGGGATGAGCAGTACTTC. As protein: CASSGETEKSGDEQYF.

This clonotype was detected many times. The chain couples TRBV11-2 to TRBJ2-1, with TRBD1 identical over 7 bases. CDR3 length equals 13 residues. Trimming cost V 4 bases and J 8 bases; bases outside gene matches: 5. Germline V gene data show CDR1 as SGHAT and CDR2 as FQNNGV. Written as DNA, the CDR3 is TGTGCCAGCAGCTCAGACAGGGTGCATGAGCAGTTCTTC. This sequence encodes CASSSDRVHEQFF.

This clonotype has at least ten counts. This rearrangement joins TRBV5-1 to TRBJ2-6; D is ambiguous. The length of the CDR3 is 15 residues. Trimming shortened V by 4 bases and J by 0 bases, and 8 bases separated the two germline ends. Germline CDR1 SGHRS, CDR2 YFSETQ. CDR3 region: CASSERNSGANVLTF. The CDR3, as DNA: TGCGCCAGCAGCGAGAGAAACTCTGGGGCCAACGTCCTGACTTTC.

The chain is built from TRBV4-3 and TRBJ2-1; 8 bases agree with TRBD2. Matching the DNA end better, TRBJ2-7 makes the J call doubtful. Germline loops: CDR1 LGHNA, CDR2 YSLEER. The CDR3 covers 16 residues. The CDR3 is CASSVRDGGAYNEQYF. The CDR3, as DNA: TGCGCCAGCAGCGTCCGGGACGGGGGGGCCTACAATGAGCAGTACTTC.

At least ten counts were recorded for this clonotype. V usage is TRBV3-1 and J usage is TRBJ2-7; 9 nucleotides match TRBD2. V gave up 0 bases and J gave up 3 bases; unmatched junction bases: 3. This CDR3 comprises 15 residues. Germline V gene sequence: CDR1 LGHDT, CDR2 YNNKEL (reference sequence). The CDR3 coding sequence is TGTGCCAGCAGCCAAGATATTAGCGGGGGCTACGAGCAGTACTTC. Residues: CASSQDISGGYEQYF.